This T cell receptor (beta chain) is drawn from a study of blood T cell repertoires in COVID-19. Background on the study: The cDNA or gDNA used as material had been derived from T cells, B-cell-depleted T cells, or PBMCs.

In the authors' workflow: Amplification of reference gene primers was used by the study to estimate nucleated cell counts. Libraries were prepared by immunoSEQ multiplex PCR; TCRdb keeps only in-frame clonotypes and omits some of them. For V, J and clone size, that table is used; D and trimming come from the DNA. This table has some 44,000 clones, roughly 90% appearing once. CDR3 length: 14 residues. The V gene's germline CDR1 is LGHDT and CDR2 YNNKEL (reference sequence). After removal of 4 bases from V and 3 bases from J, the junction contained 1 base not matched to a gene. The specimen was peripheral blood. The clonotype comes from a human donor in a cohort sampled during active COVID-19. The chain employs TRBV3-1 (or the pseudogene TRBV3-2) and TRBJ2-3, with 10 bases fitting TRBD2. The CDR3 region is CASSLSGGTDTQYF. The CDR3 DNA is TGTGCCAGCAGCCTTAGCGGGGGGACAGATACGCAGTATTTT.